This passage covers 32 T cell receptor beta chains from one sample sequenced in a study of blood T cell repertoires in COVID-19. The protocol was immunoSEQ multiplex PCR, while the TCRdb copy is restricted to in-frame clones and leaves out a portion. The data hold roughly 70,000 clones, with 80% to 95% observed a single time. Sequences were obtained from peripheral blood. The receptors stem from a human donor with active COVID-19. The donor label of this sample is uncertain.

The gene calls are TRBV11-2 and TRBJ2-7; 7 positions match TRBD2. After removal of 5 bases from V and 7 bases from J, the junction contained 11 bases not matched to a gene. Germline V gene sequence: CDR1 SGHAT, CDR2 FQNNGV. The CDR3 is 14 amino acids. The chain's CDR3 is CASSPRLAPGEQYF. The CDR3 coding sequence is TGTGCCAGCAGCCCTCGACTAGCTCCCGGGGAGCAGTACTTC.

This chain joins TRBV4-3 and TRBJ2-3, with a tentative D call TRBD1 (5 bases). The CDR3 is 16 amino acids. Germline V CDR1 and CDR2: LGHNA, YSLEER. V was pared by 0 bases and J by 5 bases, with 15 bases between. CDR3 nucleotides: TGCGCCAGCAGCCAAGATCCGGTAGGGGTGCGAGATACGCAGTATTTT. It codes for CASSQDPVGVRDTQYF.

This sequence joins TRBV9 and TRBJ2-1; no clear D. The ends were cut back, 0 bases at V and 0 bases at J, with 10 bases in the middle. This CDR3 has 16 amino acids. Germline-derived CDR1 and CDR2 are SGDLS and YYNGEE. The CDR3 nucleotides read TGTGCCAGCAGCGTAGAGGCGGCCAGCTCCTACAATGAGCAGTTCTTC. As protein: CASSVEAASSYNEQFF.

The rearrangement links TRBV5-8 to TRBJ1-1; D not certain. Germline V gene lookup returns CDR1 SGHTS and CDR2 YDEGEE. The CDR3 is 14 amino acids. The germline V and J ends were trimmed by 5 bases and 0 bases, with 11 bases remaining between them. The chain's CDR3 is CASSRLRVNTEAFF. CDR3 DNA sequence: TGTGCCAGCAGTCGGCTGAGGGTGAACACTGAAGCTTTCTTT.

The genes are TRBV24-1 and TRBJ1-3, with unresolved D. The V gene lost 2 bases and the J gene lost 7 bases, with 5 bases spanning the gap. The CDR3 is 12 residues long. Germline-derived CDR1 and CDR2 are KGHDR and SFDVKD. CDR3 in amino acids: CATSDSSNTIYF. The CDR3 DNA is TGTGCCACCAGTGATTCCAGTAACACCATATATTTT.

The V call is TRBV4-2, the J call TRBJ2-5; a possible D gene is TRBD1 (7 bases). This CDR3 is built from 15 residues. V lost 4 bases, J lost 0 bases, and 12 bases lay in between. Germline-derived CDR1 and CDR2 are LGHNA and YNFKEQ. In nucleotides, the CDR3 is TGTGCCAGCAGCCGGGCAGGGGGGTACCAAGAGACCCAGTACTTC. Protein product: CASSRAGGYQETQYF.

The chain uses TRBV24-1 and TRBJ1-1; the D gene is possibly TRBD1 (6 bases). Trimming cost V 6 bases and J 4 bases, with 11 bases left between them. Germline CDR1 is KGHDR and CDR2 is SFDVKD. The CDR3 totals 13 residues. The CDR3 DNA reads TGTGCCACCAGTACACAGGGTTTCACTGAAGCTTTCTTT. Its translation: CATSTQGFTEAFF.

This clone was picked up one time. The chain has TRBV7-2 and TRBJ2-2, with 7 bases fitting TRBD1. The CDR3 is 16 amino acids. With V trimmed by 5 bases and J by 3 bases, 9 bases remained unmatched. The germline V gene encodes CDR1 SGHTA and CDR2 FQGNSA. The CDR3 DNA reads as TGTGCCAGCAGCCGCTATAGGGGGCTGGACACCGGGGAGCTGTTTTTT. Translating it yields CASSRYRGLDTGELFF.

The rearrangement uses TRBV24-1 and TRBJ2-3; the D gene is possibly TRBD1 (6 bases). This CDR3 has 17 residues. Germline-derived CDR1 and CDR2 are KGHDR and SFDVKD. V was clipped by 1 base and J by 3 bases, with 16 bases between them. CDR3 sequence: CATSDLGGTGKTDTQYF. DNA of the CDR3: TGTGCCACCAGTGATTTAGGGGGAACGGGTAAAACAGATACGCAGTATTTT.

The chain uses TRBV7-2 and TRBJ2-5; 8 bases match TRBD1. The J segment lost 0 bases and the V segment lost 5 bases, leaving 2 bases of the junction unmatched. CDR3 length equals 14 residues. CDR1 is SGHTA and CDR2 is FQGNSA in the germline V gene. CDR3 nucleotide sequence: TGTGCCAGCAGCGTACAGGGGGACCAAGAGACCCAGTACTTC. Translated: CASSVQGDQETQYF.

The CDR3 DNA reads as TGCGCCAGCAGTGAGCACGGACAGGGTCAGCCCCAGCATTTT. It codes for CASSEHGQGQPQHF. The chain joins TRBV10-2 to TRBJ1-5; 8 bases are shared with TRBD1. Per germline, CDR1 WSHSY and CDR2 SAAADI. J was trimmed by 6 bases and V by 2 bases; bases with no gene match: 3. This CDR3 is 14 amino acids long.

This chain links TRBV6-5 with TRBJ1-2, with D maybe TRBD1 (5 bases). The V end lost 6 bases, the J end lost 3 bases, and 14 bases lay between the germline ends. From germline, CDR1 is MNHEY and CDR2 SVGAGI. The CDR3 length is 14 residues. The DNA for the CDR3 is TGTGCCAGCAGCCGACGACAGTTCGACTATGGCTACACCTTC. Translating it yields CASSRRQFDYGYTF.

This chain connects TRBV6-6 to TRBJ2-7; a possible D gene is TRBD1 (6 bases). The V end lost 6 bases, the J end lost 2 bases, and 14 bases lay between the germline ends. This CDR3 contains 14 residues. Looked up from germline, CDR1 is MNHNY and CDR2 is SVGAGI (reference sequence). DNA of the CDR3: TGTGCCAGCAGAATGCAGGGGAAGGCCTACGAGCAGTACTTC. This gives the protein CASRMQGKAYEQYF.

The chain links TRBV13 to TRBJ2-2, with 12 bases that match TRBD2. Germline CDR1 is PRHDT and CDR2 is FYEKMQ (reference sequence). After removal of 4 bases from V and 9 bases from J, the junction contained 6 bases not matched to a gene. The CDR3 covers 15 residues. The CDR3 here is CASSSWTSGTRELFF. The CDR3 bases are TGTGCCAGCAGCTCCTGGACTAGCGGGACCCGGGAGCTGTTTTTT.

The chain couples TRBV28 to TRBJ2-7; D remains ambiguous. The CDR3 consists of 12 residues. The V gene lost 4 bases and the J gene lost 7 bases, with 11 bases spanning the gap. CDR1 MDHEN and CDR2 SYDVKM come from the germline V gene. The CDR3, as DNA: TGTGCCAGCAGTTCCACGCCCCGGGAGCAGTACTTC. This codes for CASSSTPREQYF. Filled out from reference TRBV28 and TRBJ2-7, the complete variable domain reads DVKVTQSSRYLVKRTGEKVFLECVQDMDHENMFWYRQDPGLGLRLIYFSYDVKMKEKGDIPEGYSVSREKKERFSLILESASTNQTSMYLCASSSTPREQYFGPGTRLTVT.

In regard to this clone: One end of the junction is discordant with germline, which a read error may explain. The J gene is TRBJ1-2, the V gene TRBV12-3 or TRBV12-4; the D gene is possibly TRBD1 (5 bases). This CDR3 spans 11 amino acids. The CDR3 protein is CASSRQGGHTF. The DNA for the CDR3 is TGTGCCAGCAGTCGTCAGGGTGGCCACACCTTC.

The chain joins TRBV6-5 to TRBJ1-4; TRBD1 matches at 10 bases. The CDR3 is made up of 14 amino acids. In germline, CDR1 is MNHEY, CDR2 SVGAGI. V trimming: 8 bases; J trimming: 0 bases; junction bases outside the gene matches: 0. The CDR3: CASGTGATNEKLFF. In DNA form, the CDR3 reads TGTGCCAGCGGGACAGGGGCAACTAATGAAAAACTGTTTTTT.

V gene TRBV5-8 combines with J gene TRBJ2-3; the match to TRBD2 covers 9 bases. The ends lost 1 base at V and 3 bases at J; junction bases unmatched: 3. There are 15 residues in the CDR3. Germline V gives CDR1 SGHTS, CDR2 YDEGEE. CDR3 DNA: TGTGCCAGCAGCTTGTCTAGCGGGAAGACAGATACGCAGTATTTT. It yields the protein CASSLSSGKTDTQYF.

This clone is a singleton in its sample. The chain is built from TRBV4-3 and TRBJ1-4; D might be TRBD1 (5 bases). The V end lost 0 bases, the J end lost 8 bases, and 13 bases lay between the germline ends. Germline V gene lookup returns CDR1 LGHNA and CDR2 YSLEER. The CDR3 extends over 15 amino acids. The DNA of the CDR3 is TGCGCCAGCAGCCAAGATCAAGGGGCGCACGAAAAACTGTTTTTT. Translation: CASSQDQGAHEKLFF.

Only one count was recorded for this clone. V and J are TRBV7-2 and TRBJ1-5, with D perhaps TRBD1 (5 bases). Deletions cut 5 bases from V and 2 bases from J, with 13 bases between. There are 15 residues in the CDR3. Looked up from germline, CDR1 is SGHTA and CDR2 is FQGNSA. The CDR3 loop is CASSLRDLGNQPQHF. CDR3 coding DNA: TGTGCCAGCAGCCTCAGGGATTTGGGCAATCAGCCCCAGCATTTT.

This clone has just a few counts. The chain couples TRBV30 to TRBJ2-7; D gene uncertain. Germline V gene data show CDR1 as GTSNPN and CDR2 as SVGIG (reference sequence). The CDR3 sequence is 13 residues long. V dropped 4 bases and J dropped 2 bases, with 12 bases sitting between them. The CDR3 reads CAWTPRNPYEQYF. The DNA of the CDR3 is TGTGCCTGGACCCCTAGAAATCCCTACGAGCAGTACTTC. The full variable domain, its missing parts supplied by reference TRBV30 and TRBJ2-7, is SQTIHQWPATLVQPVGSPLSLECTVEGTSNPNLYWYRQAAGRGLQLLFYSVGIGQISSEVPQNLSASRPQDRQFILSSKKLLLSDSGFYLCAWTPRNPYEQYFGPGTRLTVT.

This CDR3 reads CASSLRLAGQDTQYF. The CDR3 DNA follows: TGTGCCAGCAGTCTACGACTAGCGGGTCAAGATACGCAGTATTTT. This chain links TRBV27 with TRBJ2-3, with 10 bases matching TRBD2. The germline V gene encodes CDR1 MNHEY and CDR2 SMNVEV (reference sequence). J gave up 5 bases and V 5 bases, and 7 bases lay outside the gene matches. This CDR3 spans 15 amino acids.

The chain is built from TRBV5-6 and TRBJ2-1, with 10 bases aligning to TRBD2. Trimming at V came to 7 bases and at J to 8 bases, leaving 12 bases not matched to a gene. The CDR3 is made up of 15 amino acids. Germline CDR1 SGHDT, CDR2 YYEEEE. The DNA for the CDR3 is TGTGCCAGCGTACAGCGGGAGGGCCTACTACATGAGCAGTTCTTC. Its translation: CASVQREGLLHEQFF.

The gene calls are TRBV12-3 or TRBV12-4 and TRBJ1-5; 10 nucleotides line up with TRBD1. The CDR3 extends over 13 amino acids. V lost 9 bases to trimming and J lost 5 bases; unmatched junction nucleotides: 4. In DNA form, the CDR3 reads TGTGCCAGTGACAGGGGGCAGCATCAGCCCCAGCATTTT. Its protein is CASDRGQHQPQHF.

This chain joins TRBV6-2 or TRBV6-3 and TRBJ2-7; D remains unclear. Trimming took off 0 bases at V and 0 bases at J, with 12 bases between the two ends. CDR1 MNHEY and CDR2 SVGEGT come from the germline V gene. This CDR3 spans 16 amino acids. The CDR3 nucleotides read TGTGCCAGCAGTTACTCGACGGCGGATAGCTCCTACGAGCAGTACTTC. This gives the protein CASSYSTADSSYEQYF.

V gene TRBV4-3 combines with J gene TRBJ2-3; 11 bases map to TRBD2. The V and J ends lost 6 bases and 9 bases, in that order; junction bases with no gene match: 5. Per the germline V gene, CDR1 is LGHNA and CDR2 is YSLEER. There are 13 residues in the CDR3. The CDR3 loop is CASRTSGEITQYF. Written as DNA, the CDR3 is TGCGCCAGCAGGACTAGCGGGGAGATAACGCAGTATTTT.

The chain uses TRBV24-1 and TRBJ2-1; 8 bases match TRBD2. This CDR3 contains 14 residues. Germline V gene sequence: CDR1 KGHDR, CDR2 SFDVKD. With V trimmed by 6 bases and J by 5 bases, 5 bases remained unmatched. Here the CDR3 DNA reads TGTGCCACCAGTTTGGCGGGAGGAGACAATGAGCAGTTCTTC. Its protein is CATSLAGGDNEQFF.

The rearrangement uses TRBV16 and TRBJ1-3; D is unresolved. This CDR3 comprises 15 residues. The germline V gene encodes CDR1 KGHSY and CDR2 FQNENV. V was clipped by 2 bases and J by 0 bases, with 8 bases between them. The chain's CDR3 is CASSQTVNSGNTIYF. In DNA form, the CDR3 reads TGTGCCAGCAGCCAAACAGTAAACTCTGGAAACACCATATATTTT.

This clone was counted a single time. V gene TRBV19 combines with J gene TRBJ2-5; 10 nucleotides align to TRBD1. The CDR3 is made up of 14 amino acids. Germline lookup yields CDR1 LNHDA and CDR2 SQIVND (reference sequence). Trimming took 3 bases from V and 7 from J; bases not matched to a gene: 5. The CDR3 nucleotides are TGTGCCAGTAGTATGGGGACAGGGGAAGGGACCCAGTACTTC. Translating it yields CASSMGTGEGTQYF.

The V call is TRBV12-3 or TRBV12-4, the J call TRBJ2-5, with unresolved D. Trimming stripped 3 bases from V and 5 bases from J, with 7 bases between. This CDR3 has 12 amino acids. CDR3 in DNA: TGTGCCAGCAGTTTTGTGAGTGAGACCCAGTACTTC. As protein: CASSFVSETQYF.

This clone has only one observation. The V gene is TRBV5-6, the J gene TRBJ2-7; 7 bases match TRBD1. With 3 bases clipped from V and 3 bases from J, the junction kept 3 bases outside the gene matches. Germline V CDR1 and CDR2: SGHDT, YYEEEE. This CDR3 has 13 residues. Here the CDR3 DNA reads TGTGCCAGCAGCTCGGGACAGAGCTACGAGCAGTACTTC. This encodes CASSSGQSYEQYF. The full variable domain, in which reference TRBV5-6 and TRBJ2-7 provide the parts outside the CDR3, is DAGVTQSPTHLIKTRGQQVTLRCSPKSGHDTVSWYQQALGQGPQFIFQYYEEEERQRGNFPDRFSGHQFPNYSSELNVNALLLGDSALYLCASSSGQSYEQYFGPGTRLTVT.

The chain combines TRBV3-1 (or the pseudogene TRBV3-2) with TRBJ2-3; D perhaps matches TRBD2 (6 bases). Germline lookup yields CDR1 LGHDT and CDR2 YNNKEL (reference sequence). The V end was cut by 1 base, the J end by 6 bases, with 11 bases between. There are 14 residues in the CDR3. The CDR3 region has the DNA TGTGCCAGCAGCCAAGCCGGGAGATCTGATACGCAGTATTTT. Translation: CASSQAGRSDTQYF.